Presented here are 29 T cell receptor beta chains from one specimen sequenced in a study of cytotoxic CD8 clonotypes in ibrutinib-treated CLL. Only in-frame clones appear in the TCRdb table, and some are missing; sequencing was by immunoSEQ multiplex PCR. The data contain approximately 320,000 clones, roughly 67% of them seen just once; the ten biggest clones take up about 6.7%. The specimen was PBMCs, collected after 36 months of ibrutinib treatment. The source of these receptors is a human donor with chronic lymphocytic leukemia.

The rearrangement uses TRBV15 and TRBJ2-5, with D unclear. The CDR3 sequence is 13 residues long. Between the trimmed V and J ends, which lost 1 base and 7 bases, there was a span of 10 bases. Germline assignment: CDR1 LNHNV and CDR2 YYDKDF (reference sequence). The CDR3 protein is CATSRGGMGTQYF. CDR3 DNA: TGTGCCACCAGCAGAGGAGGCATGGGGACCCAGTACTTC.

This chain's CDR3 is CASSTRSSRNTEAFF. The CDR3, as DNA: TGTGCCAGCAGCACCCGTTCCAGCAGGAACACTGAAGCTTTCTTT. The chain carries TRBV7-9 and TRBJ1-1; no clear D gene. Germline CDR1 and CDR2: SEHNR and FQNEAQ (reference sequence). V shed 5 bases and J shed 1 base, with 14 bases lying between them. The CDR3 has 15 amino acids.

The V call is TRBV5-1, the J call TRBJ1-1; TRBD1 agrees at 8 bases. The CDR3 totals 15 residues. Germline V gene lookup returns CDR1 SGHRS and CDR2 YFSETQ. V lost 2 bases and J lost 11; bases outside the gene matches: 14. In nucleotides, the CDR3 is TGCGCCAGCAGCTTCGGGGGACAGGACTACGGCGTGGCTTTCTTT. Translation gives CASSFGGQDYGVAFF.

This clone is a singleton in its sample. The J gene is TRBJ2-7, the V gene TRBV4-1; D is undetermined. Germline loops: CDR1 MGHRA, CDR2 YSYEKL. The length of the CDR3 is 15 residues. V was trimmed by 3 bases and J by 2 bases, leaving 14 bases between them. CDR3 amino acids: CASSQEITKTYEQYF. In nucleotides, the CDR3 is TGCGCCAGCAGCCAGGAAATCACGAAAACCTACGAGCAGTACTTC.

V is TRBV27 and J is TRBJ1-6; D possibly corresponds to TRBD1 (5 bases). Trimming shortened V by 3 bases and J by 8 bases, and 14 bases separated the two germline ends. CDR3 length: 15 residues. Germline CDR1 MNHEY, CDR2 SMNVEV (reference sequence). The CDR3 is CASSFVGQGHSPLHF. The CDR3 nucleotides read TGTGCCAGCAGTTTCGTTGGCCAGGGACATTCACCCCTCCACTTT.

The chain has TRBV7-6 and TRBJ2-3; a weak D match, TRBD2 (6 bases). There are 17 residues in the CDR3. V was trimmed by 0 bases and J by 0 bases, leaving 13 bases between them. CDR1 and CDR2 (germline): SGHVS, FNYEAQ. The CDR3 nucleotides read TGTGCCAGCAGCTTAGCGGGGACTGCCCAGAGCACAGATACGCAGTATTTT. Amino acids: CASSLAGTAQSTDTQYF.

The chain employs TRBV5-3 and TRBJ2-7; 7 bases agree with TRBD2. TRBV5-3 is marked as an open reading frame, function uncertain. V trimming: 4 bases; J trimming: 8 bases; junction bases outside the gene matches: 9. The CDR3 spans 13 residues. The CDR3 sequence is CARSGRGEAKQYF. CDR3 in DNA: TGTGCCAGAAGCGGACGGGGGGAAGCCAAGCAGTACTTC.

The rearrangement uses TRBV27 and TRBJ1-5; the D gene is possibly TRBD1 (5 bases). In germline, CDR1 is MNHEY, CDR2 SMNVEV (reference sequence). Trimming removed 3 bases from V and 5 bases from J, with 20 bases in between. This CDR3 spans 17 amino acids. The CDR3 region is CASSLELRTGAYQPQHF. The CDR3 DNA sequence: TGTGCCAGCAGTTTGGAGCTTAGGACTGGGGCCTATCAGCCCCAGCATTTT.

The V call is TRBV7-6, the J call TRBJ2-1, with TRBD1 identical over 9 bases. After removal of 5 bases from V and 9 bases from J, the junction contained 11 bases not matched to a gene. CDR3 length equals 15 residues. Germline CDR1 SGHVS, CDR2 FNYEAQ. CDR3 sequence: CASSLAGTGNVEQFF. The CDR3 bases are TGTGCCAGCAGCCTCGCCGGGACAGGGAATGTTGAGCAGTTCTTC.

The CDR3 is CASSGTSGGETQYF. CDR3 nucleotides: TGTGCCAGCAGTGGGACTAGCGGGGGCGAGACCCAGTACTTC. This rearrangement joins TRBV6-6 to TRBJ2-5, with 14 bases that match TRBD2. This CDR3 spans 14 amino acids. Germline CDR1 is MNHNY and CDR2 is SVGAGI (reference sequence). V dropped 5 bases and J dropped 5; count of bases not matched to a gene: 1.

CDR3 residues: CASSLVGTGANEQFF. CDR3 nucleotides: TGCGCCAGCAGCTTGGTAGGGACAGGGGCCAATGAGCAGTTCTTC. The chain recombines TRBV5-1 with TRBJ2-1; 10 bases line up with TRBD1. Trimming took 0 bases from V and 6 from J; bases not matched to a gene: 3. Germline loops: CDR1 SGHRS, CDR2 YFSETQ. The CDR3 runs to 15 residues. Supplemented by reference TRBV5-1 and TRBJ2-1, the full variable domain reads KAGVTQTPRYLIKTRGQQVTLSCSPISGHRSVSWYQQTPGQGLQFLFEYFSETQRNKGNFPGRFSGRQFSNSRSEMNVSTLELGDSALYLCASSLVGTGANEQFFGPGTRLTVL.

The V and J genes are TRBV19 and TRBJ1-5; possibly TRBD1 for D (6 bases). The CDR3 spans 16 residues. Germline assignment: CDR1 LNHDA and CDR2 SQIVND (reference sequence). The V end lost 3 bases, the J end lost 0 bases, and 12 bases lay between the germline ends. CDR3 DNA: TGTGCCAGTAGTATGAGTACAGGGAATAGCAATCAGCCCCAGCATTTT. Translation gives CASSMSTGNSNQPQHF. The variable domain in full, completed from reference TRBV19 and TRBJ1-5, reads DGGITQSPKYLFRKEGQNVTLSCEQNLNHDAMYWYRQDPGQGLRLIYYSQIVNDFQKGDIAEGYSVSREKKESFPLTVTSAQKNPTAFYLCASSMSTGNSNQPQHFGDGTRLSIL.

The chain links TRBV6-5 to TRBJ1-2; no definite D call. V lost 7 bases and J lost 1, with 16 bases in between. The CDR3 has 15 residues. CDR1 and CDR2 from the germline V gene are MNHEY and SVGAGI. CDR3: CASKGPGGNNYGYTF. CDR3 bases: TGTGCCAGCAAAGGACCAGGAGGAAATAACTATGGCTACACCTTC.

This clone was counted only a few times. The chain combines TRBV7-2 with TRBJ1-5; D is undetermined. Looked up from germline, CDR1 is SGHTA and CDR2 is FQGNSA. Deletions cut 1 base from V and 1 base from J, with 5 bases between. CDR3 length: 14 residues. CDR3 coding DNA: TGTGCCAGCAGCTTAGATGGAAGCAATCAGCCCCAGCATTTT. Its protein product is CASSLDGSNQPQHF.

The J gene is TRBJ1-1, the V gene TRBV9; D gene ambiguous. The CDR3 has 15 amino acids. Germline V lookup: CDR1 SGDLS, CDR2 YYNGEE. V dropped 0 bases and J dropped 0 bases, with 9 bases sitting between them. The CDR3 sequence: CASSVGLLMNTEAFF. CDR3 DNA sequence: TGTGCCAGCAGCGTAGGCCTTCTCATGAACACTGAAGCTTTCTTT.

J is TRBJ1-2 and V is TRBV19; TRBD1 is a possible D gene (6 bases). V dropped 3 bases and J dropped 4 bases, with 12 bases sitting between them. The CDR3 totals 14 residues. Germline V gene lookup returns CDR1 LNHDA and CDR2 SQIVND (reference sequence). As DNA, the CDR3 is TGTGCCAGTAGTATTGACAGGTCCGGCTATGGCTACACCTTC. Amino acid sequence: CASSIDRSGYGYTF.

The J gene is TRBJ2-5, the V gene TRBV6-5; D tentatively reads TRBD1 or TRBD2 (6 bases each). Trimming took 0 bases from V and 5 from J, leaving 13 bases between them. This CDR3 has 15 residues. The germline V gene has CDR1 MNHEY and CDR2 SVGAGI. In DNA form, the CDR3 reads TGTGCCAGCAGTTACTCCGGGGGCGAATGGGAGACCCAGTACTTC. Its protein is CASSYSGGEWETQYF.

This chain joins TRBV7-6 and TRBJ2-3; 7 bases line up with TRBD1. Trimming removed 5 bases from V and 6 bases from J; junction bases left unmatched: 5. The CDR3 sequence is 13 residues long. Germline lookup yields CDR1 SGHVS and CDR2 FNYEAQ. CDR3 nucleotides: TGTGCCAGCAGCCTCCAGGACAGGGATACGCAGTATTTT. Translated, it gives CASSLQDRDTQYF.

This clone was seen a few times. The chain combines TRBV7-3 with TRBJ2-7, with 9 bases aligning to TRBD1. CDR3 length: 13 amino acids. Germline V CDR1 and CDR2: SGHTA, FQGTGA. Trimming cost V 5 bases and J 5 bases; bases outside gene matches: 4. The CDR3 bases are TGTGCCAGCAGCGGCGGACAGGGGCACGAGCAGTACTTC. Its translation: CASSGGQGHEQYF.

The chain has TRBV6-5 and TRBJ1-4; D is unclear. The CDR3 consists of 15 residues. Germline loops: CDR1 MNHEY, CDR2 SVGAGI. V lost 3 bases, J lost 3 bases, and 11 bases lay in between. In DNA form, the CDR3 reads TGTGCCAGCAGTTATCGGGAGTCCCCTAATGAAAAACTGTTTTTT. Translating it yields CASSYRESPNEKLFF.

The chain links TRBV5-1 to TRBJ1-2, with a possible D match to TRBD1 (6 bases). Per germline, CDR1 SGHRS and CDR2 YFSETQ. This CDR3 has 16 residues. The V end was cut by 0 bases, the J end by 4 bases, with 16 bases between. The CDR3 sequence is CASSLGGPQQGYGYTF. The DNA of the CDR3 is TGCGCCAGCAGCTTGGGGGGGCCACAGCAGGGCTATGGCTACACCTTC. Drawing the rest from reference TRBV5-1 and TRBJ1-2, the complete variable domain is KAGVTQTPRYLIKTRGQQVTLSCSPISGHRSVSWYQQTPGQGLQFLFEYFSETQRNKGNFPGRFSGRQFSNSRSEMNVSTLELGDSALYLCASSLGGPQQGYGYTFGSGTRLTVV.

The genes are TRBV9 and TRBJ1-1; D gene uncertain. Germline lookup yields CDR1 SGDLS and CDR2 YYNGEE. CDR3 size: 12 residues. Trimming pared 3 bases from V and 7 bases from J, leaving 10 bases between. The CDR3 DNA is TGTGCCAGCAGCGCAGACGGTGGTGAAGCTTTCTTT. Translating it yields CASSADGGEAFF. Full variable domain (outside the CDR3, taken from reference TRBV9 and TRBJ1-1): DSGVTQTPKHLITATGQRVTLRCSPRSGDLSVYWYQQSLDQGLQFLIQYYNGEERAKGNILERFSAQQFPDLHSELNLSSLELGDSALYFCASSADGGEAFFGQGTRLTVV.

V is TRBV7-3 and J is TRBJ2-7; 7 nucleotides agree with TRBD2. The germline CDR1 and CDR2 sequences are SGHTA and FQGTGA. The CDR3 consists of 13 residues. The V and J ends lost 5 bases and 2 bases, in that order; junction bases with no gene match: 3. The CDR3 is CASSKSGAYEQYF. The CDR3 nucleotides read TGTGCCAGCAGCAAGAGCGGGGCCTACGAGCAGTACTTC.

The V call is TRBV7-9, the J call TRBJ2-5, with TRBD2 matching over 7 bases. The length of the CDR3 is 17 residues. Trimming took 2 bases from V and 2 from J; bases not matched to a gene: 11. Germline assignment: CDR1 SEHNR and CDR2 FQNEAQ (reference sequence). CDR3 sequence (DNA): TGTGCCAGCAGCTTACGGTCTGGCGGGGGAGCTCAAGAGACCCAGTACTTC. Its translation: CASSLRSGGGAQETQYF.

This chain joins TRBV7-8 and TRBJ2-1; tentative D call: TRBD2 (5 bases). The V end was cut by 0 bases, the J end by 10 bases, with 7 bases between. CDR1 and CDR2 from the germline V gene are SGHVS and FQNEAQ. The length of the CDR3 is 12 residues. This chain's CDR3 is CASSLARAEQFF. The CDR3 DNA follows: TGTGCCAGCAGCTTAGCGAGGGCGGAGCAGTTCTTC. Full variable domain (remainder filled in from reference TRBV7-8 and TRBJ2-1): GAGVSQSPRYKVAKRGQDVALRCDPISGHVSLFWYQQALGQGPEFLTYFQNEAQLDKSGLPSDRFFAERPEGSVSTLKIQRTQQEDSAVYLCASSLARAEQFFGPGTRLTVL.

This sequence joins TRBV6-1 and TRBJ1-1; tentatively, D is TRBD1 (5 bases). The V and J ends lost 2 bases and 0 bases respectively, with 16 bases between them. CDR1 and CDR2 from the germline V gene are MNHNS and SASEGT. The CDR3 extends over 17 amino acids. The CDR3: CASSETGGFRLNTEAFF. For the CDR3, the DNA is TGTGCCAGCAGTGAAACGGGGGGGTTTAGGCTGAACACTGAAGCTTTCTTT.

CDR3: CASSPQTGQGYTDTQYF. The CDR3 region has the DNA TGTGCCAGCAGCCCCCAAACGGGACAGGGGTACACAGATACGCAGTATTTT. The V and J genes are TRBV13 and TRBJ2-3, with 10 nucleotides matching TRBD1. V lost 5 bases to trimming and J lost 2 bases; unmatched junction nucleotides: 10. The CDR3 contains 17 residues. The V gene's germline CDR1 is PRHDT and CDR2 FYEKMQ (reference sequence).

The chain links TRBV27 to TRBJ2-5; unclear D gene. Trimming removed 6 bases from V and 1 base from J, with 9 bases in between. Germline loops: CDR1 MNHEY, CDR2 SMNVEV (reference sequence). This CDR3 contains 13 residues. The CDR3 DNA reads TGTGCCAGCAGGGGCTCCGGCCAAGAGACCCAGTACTTC. It encodes CASRGSGQETQYF.

Comment on this clone: One end of the junction fails to match germline, which may point to a read error. This chain joins TRBV13 and TRBJ2-7; 8 bases are shared with TRBD2. Germline V gene data show CDR1 as PRHDT and CDR2 as FYEKMQ (reference sequence). The CDR3 covers 15 residues. Here the CDR3 DNA reads TGTGCCAGCAGCGTAGGACGGGAGGGCCGGTACGAGCAGTACTTC. It specifies CASSVGREGRYEQYF.